The 32 T cell receptor beta chains below all came from one sample that was sequenced in a study of identical twins. TCRdb fed the 5' RACE reads into MiXCR, producing one record per CDR3 protein. This sample has around 250,000 distinct CDR3 sequences, with 5.5% to 7.5% found just once. Another study also made use of these data, one on T cells expressing NK-cell markers.

Sequenced sample: CD8+ T cells sorted from blood. These receptors were collected from a woman under 30 in good health.

This chain uses TRBV6-2 or TRBV6-3 with TRBJ2-1, with 10 bases lining up with TRBD2. CDR1 and CDR2 from the germline V gene are MNHEY and SVGEGT. Trimming at V came to 6 bases and at J to 7 bases, leaving 12 bases not matched to a gene. CDR3 size: 16 residues. This CDR3 reads CASRSLLAGVGNEQFF. DNA for the CDR3: TGTGCCAGCAGATCCCTCCTAGCGGGAGTAGGTAATGAGCAGTTCTTC.

V gene TRBV27 combines with J gene TRBJ1-1; no clear D. Between the trimmed V and J ends, which lost 5 bases and 5 bases, there was a span of 12 bases. The CDR3 loop spans 13 amino acids. The germline CDR1 and CDR2 sequences are MNHEY and SMNVEV (reference sequence). The CDR3 protein is CASSMTKGTEAFF. The CDR3 DNA follows: TGTGCCAGCAGTATGACAAAGGGAACTGAAGCTTTCTTT.

This clonotype was detected a few times. The rearrangement links TRBV9 to TRBJ2-1; maybe TRBD2 (6 bases). Germline-derived CDR1 and CDR2 are SGDLS and YYNGEE. This CDR3 comprises 14 residues. V lost 2 bases to trimming and J lost 6 bases, with 12 bases between them. This chain's CDR3 is CASSVSSGFNEQFF. CDR3 DNA sequence: TGTGCCAGCAGCGTTAGTAGCGGCTTCAATGAGCAGTTCTTC.

This chain uses TRBV15 with TRBJ1-2; D is possibly TRBD1 (5 bases). V gave up 0 bases and J gave up 4 bases, with 12 bases separating them. The length of the CDR3 is 15 residues. CDR1 and CDR2 from the germline V gene are LNHNV and YYDKDF (reference sequence). CDR3 sequence reads: CATSRERGTTYGYTF. CDR3 bases: TGTGCCACCAGCAGAGAACGGGGCACAACCTATGGCTACACCTTC. Supplemented by reference TRBV15 and TRBJ1-2, the full variable domain reads DAMVIQNPRYQVTQFGKPVTLSCSQTLNHNVMYWYQQKSSQAPKLLFHYYDKDFNNEADTPDNFQSRRPNTSFCFLDIRSPGLGDTAMYLCATSRERGTTYGYTFGSGTRLTVV.

This clonotype was picked up many times. This chain connects TRBV12-3 or TRBV12-4 to TRBJ1-5; D is uncertain. This CDR3 is 11 amino acids long. With 5 bases removed from V and 5 bases from J, the gap between germline ends came to 4 bases. CDR3 in amino acids: CASSRDQPQHF. The CDR3 region has the DNA TGTGCCAGCAGTCGAGATCAGCCCCAGCATTTT.

This clonotype was seen repeatedly, ten times or more. This sequence joins TRBV6-4 and TRBJ2-3; D is possibly TRBD2 (7 bases). The length of the CDR3 is 15 residues. Germline V gene sequence: CDR1 MRHNA, CDR2 SNTAGT. Between the trimmed V and J ends, which lost 0 bases and 2 bases, there was a span of 9 bases. The DNA for the CDR3 is TGTGCCAGCAGTGACTCGGGGGGGGCCACAGATACGCAGTATTTT. It codes for CASSDSGGATDTQYF.

The CDR3 DNA follows: TGTGCCAGCAGCTTAGAGCCTACGGGGGCCAAACCGGGACAGGGAACAGGGGAGCAGTTCTTC. Protein sequence: CASSLEPTGAKPGQGTGEQFF. V usage is TRBV11-1 and J usage is TRBJ2-1; 9 nucleotides line up with TRBD1. The V gene end was trimmed by 1 base and the J gene end by 10 bases; junction bases not matched to a gene: 26. The length of the CDR3 is 21 residues. Germline V gives CDR1 SGHAT, CDR2 FQDESV (reference sequence).

This clonotype was seen at least ten times. Written as DNA, the CDR3 is TGTGCCAGCAGCCTGACAGGGACGGGAAACACCATATATTTT. Its translation: CASSLTGTGNTIYF. The chain employs TRBV12-3 or TRBV12-4 and TRBJ1-3; 7 bases match TRBD1. Trimming took 6 bases from V and 4 from J; bases not matched to a gene: 6. CDR3 size: 14 residues.

This clonotype was picked up many times. The rearrangement joins TRBV5-1 to TRBJ1-1; TRBD1 might be the D (5 bases). This CDR3 contains 13 residues. Trimming cost V 5 bases and J 7 bases, with 15 bases left between them. CDR1 and CDR2 from the germline V gene are SGHRS and YFSETQ. The chain's CDR3 is CASSWDVRSEAFF. DNA of the CDR3: TGCGCCAGCAGTTGGGACGTCAGGAGTGAAGCTTTCTTT. Variable domain in full (rest from reference TRBV5-1 and TRBJ1-1): KAGVTQTPRYLIKTRGQQVTLSCSPISGHRSVSWYQQTPGQGLQFLFEYFSETQRNKGNFPGRFSGRQFSNSRSEMNVSTLELGDSALYLCASSWDVRSEAFFGQGTRLTVV.

This clonotype was seen more than once but under ten times. V and J are TRBV20-1 and TRBJ2-1; tentatively, D is TRBD1 or TRBD2 (5 bases each). V lost 3 bases to trimming and J lost 6 bases, with 12 bases between them. This CDR3 is 13 amino acids long. Germline loops: CDR1 DFQATT, CDR2 SNEGSKA (reference sequence). CDR3 sequence reads: CSASPRGSNEQFF. The CDR3 nucleotides are TGCAGTGCTAGCCCCCGGGGCTCCAATGAGCAGTTCTTC.

The gene calls are TRBV12-3 or TRBV12-4 and TRBJ2-1; perhaps TRBD2 as D (5 bases). V lost 8 bases, J lost 15 bases, and 20 bases lay in between. CDR3 length: 12 residues. Here the CDR3 reads CASRAARETPFF. The CDR3 coding sequence is TGTGCCAGCCGAGCCGCGAGGGAGACCCCGTTCTTC.

This clonotype has a handful of counts. The V gene is TRBV7-9, the J gene TRBJ2-1; D might be TRBD2 (7 bases). Deletions cut 5 bases from V and 4 bases from J, with 18 bases between. The CDR3 consists of 16 residues. Germline values: CDR1 SEHNR, CDR2 FQNEAQ (reference sequence). As DNA, the CDR3 is TGTGCCAGCAGCCCCCCAGGGGCGGGAGATTACAATGAGCAGTTCTTC. Translating gives CASSPPGAGDYNEQFF.

A few counts support this clonotype. The chain combines TRBV19 with TRBJ2-1; D not resolved. Germline CDR1 and CDR2: LNHDA and SQIVND (reference sequence). The CDR3 is 15 amino acids. Between the trimmed V and J ends, which lost 5 bases and 0 bases, there was a span of 11 bases. The chain's CDR3 is CASSPQAYSYNEQFF. The CDR3 coding sequence is TGTGCCAGTAGTCCCCAGGCGTACTCCTACAATGAGCAGTTCTTC.

The gene calls are TRBV20-1 and TRBJ2-1; 10 positions match TRBD2. Germline trimming cut 5 bases from V and 4 bases from J; bases unmatched to any gene: 8. The CDR3 totals 15 residues. From germline, CDR1 is DFQATT and CDR2 SNEGSKA (reference sequence). Here the CDR3 reads CSAPRLAGVYNEQFF. As DNA, the CDR3 is TGCAGTGCTCCGAGGCTAGCGGGGGTTTACAATGAGCAGTTCTTC.

This clonotype was detected many times. The chain is built from TRBV11-2 and TRBJ1-1, with D maybe TRBD1 (5 bases). This CDR3 region has 14 residues. V gave up 3 bases and J gave up 4 bases, with 12 bases separating them. Germline V CDR1 and CDR2: SGHAT, FQNNGV. DNA for the CDR3: TGTGCCAGCAGCTTTGGGGGTTTTGGCACTGAAGCTTTCTTT. It is translated as CASSFGGFGTEAFF.

The gene calls are TRBV9 and TRBJ2-1; D call uncertain. Trimming removed 3 bases from V and 8 bases from J, with 12 bases in between. CDR3 length: 13 amino acids. Germline values: CDR1 SGDLS, CDR2 YYNGEE. CDR3 protein: CASSGSRFDEQFF. CDR3 bases: TGTGCCAGCAGCGGTTCCCGTTTTGATGAGCAGTTCTTC.

This clonotype was detected a few times. The V gene is TRBV20-1, the J gene TRBJ2-1; a possible D gene is TRBD2 (6 bases). The length of the CDR3 is 14 residues. The V end lost 5 bases, the J end lost 7 bases, and 18 bases lay between the germline ends. From germline, CDR1 is DFQATT and CDR2 SNEGSKA (reference sequence). In nucleotides, the CDR3 is TGCAGTGCTTGGGGACTGGCGGGGTGGAATGAGCAGTTCTTC. Its translation: CSAWGLAGWNEQFF.

The gene calls are TRBV3-1 and TRBJ2-1; 9 bases agree with TRBD2. The CDR3 is 16 amino acids. Germline CDR1 LGHDT, CDR2 YNNKEL (reference sequence). Unmatched junction bases numbered 5, after V lost 0 bases and J lost 5 bases. The CDR3 DNA follows: TGTGCCAGCAGCCAAGATAGAGGACTAGCGAACAATGAGCAGTTCTTC. Amino acids: CASSQDRGLANNEQFF.

The genes are TRBV30 and TRBJ2-2; D is perhaps TRBD1 (5 bases). The CDR3 sequence is 13 residues long. The germline V gene has CDR1 GTSNPN and CDR2 SVGIG (reference sequence). V was trimmed by 5 bases and J by 7 bases, leaving 14 bases between them. The DNA for the CDR3 is TGTGCCTGGCGAGGACCGCAGGGCGGGGAGCTGTTTTTT. Translating it yields CAWRGPQGGELFF.

This clonotype was observed many times. The CDR3 reads CASSSRPSGSDEQYF. In DNA, the CDR3 is TGTGCCAGCAGCTCCAGACCGTCAGGGTCCGACGAGCAGTACTTC. This chain links TRBV11-2 with TRBJ2-7; TRBD1 might be the D (5 bases). CDR1 SGHAT and CDR2 FQNNGV come from the germline V gene. V was shortened by 4 bases and J by 5 bases, with 18 bases between the two germline ends. The CDR3 consists of 15 residues.

This clonotype was recorded a few times. The rearrangement uses TRBV6-1 and TRBJ2-1, with 10 positions matching TRBD2. Germline CDR1 MNHNS, CDR2 SASEGT. The V and J ends lost 7 bases and 5 bases, in that order; junction bases with no gene match: 8. The CDR3 consists of 15 residues. The CDR3 sequence: CASNPLAGKDNEQFF. CDR3 DNA sequence: TGTGCCAGCAACCCACTAGCGGGAAAGGACAATGAGCAGTTCTTC.

This clonotype was seen ten or more times. The chain carries TRBV5-1 and TRBJ2-1; 9 bases are shared with TRBD1. Germline loops: CDR1 SGHRS, CDR2 YFSETQ. The CDR3 is 15 residues long. J was trimmed by 6 bases and V by 4 bases; bases with no gene match: 8. The CDR3 loop reads CASSADRGLLNEQFF. The CDR3 nucleotides are TGCGCCAGCAGCGCGGACAGGGGACTACTCAATGAGCAGTTCTTC.

At least ten counts were recorded for this clonotype. This chain links TRBV13 with TRBJ2-5; 7 bases align to TRBD2. V dropped 1 base and J dropped 2; count of bases not matched to a gene: 4. This CDR3 region has 15 residues. Germline CDR1 reads PRHDT; CDR2 reads FYEKMQ (reference sequence). The CDR3 nucleotides read TGTGCCAGCAGCTTAGCTAGCGGTGTACAAGAGACCCAGTACTTC. Translated: CASSLASGVQETQYF.

This clonotype was seen at least ten times. The rearrangement joins TRBV5-1 to TRBJ2-3; D may be TRBD1 (6 bases). Germline V lookup: CDR1 SGHRS, CDR2 YFSETQ. Trimming shortened V by 3 bases and J by 5 bases, and 13 bases separated the two germline ends. The CDR3 consists of 14 residues. The CDR3 region has the DNA TGCGCCAGCAGCTCAGCAGGGGAAGGAGATACGCAGTATTTT. This sequence encodes CASSSAGEGDTQYF.

The rearrangement joins TRBV7-9 to TRBJ2-1; TRBD1 aligns across 10 bases. This CDR3 region has 17 residues. Germline V CDR1 and CDR2: SEHNR, FQNEAQ (reference sequence). Trimming cost V 7 bases and J 10 bases; bases outside gene matches: 19. The CDR3 nucleotides are TGTGCCAGCATCCCTCACTCCCGGGACAGGGGCCGGGGGGAGCAGTTCTTC. Protein: CASIPHSRDRGRGEQFF.

This clonotype was picked up a small number of times. This chain joins TRBV4-1 and TRBJ1-2, with D unclear. CDR3 length equals 16 residues. Per germline, CDR1 MGHRA and CDR2 YSYEKL. V was shortened by 1 base and J by 4 bases, with 16 bases between the two germline ends. The chain's CDR3 is CASSQGPRTRFYGYTF. Written as DNA, the CDR3 is TGCGCCAGCAGCCAAGGTCCCAGGACCCGATTCTATGGCTACACCTTC.

This clonotype was counted only a few times. V usage is TRBV7-3 and J usage is TRBJ2-7, with D tentatively TRBD2 (5 bases). Looked up from germline, CDR1 is SGHTA and CDR2 is FQGTGA. This CDR3 has 16 amino acids. The germline V and J ends were trimmed by 2 bases and 3 bases, with 17 bases remaining between them. Here the CDR3 DNA reads TGTGCCAGCAGCTTAGACCGGGATCGGGGATTCTACGAGCAGTACTTC. Translation: CASSLDRDRGFYEQYF.

This chain uses TRBV2 with TRBJ2-7; D uncertain. Trimming left V 4 bases short and J 2 bases short, with 9 bases between. Germline assignment: CDR1 SNHLY and CDR2 FYNNEI. This CDR3 region has 13 residues. CDR3 bases: TGTGCCAGCAGTGTCTGGGCCCCCTACGAGCAGTACTTC. Translating it yields CASSVWAPYEQYF.

This clonotype was seen many times. The rearrangement links TRBV7-9 to TRBJ2-3; TRBD2 agrees at 11 bases. Germline loops: CDR1 SEHNR, CDR2 FQNEAQ (reference sequence). This CDR3 spans 17 amino acids. The ends lost 3 bases at V and 4 bases at J; junction bases unmatched: 9. This chain's CDR3 is CASSFTILAGGADTQYF. CDR3 in DNA: TGTGCCAGCAGCTTTACCATCCTAGCGGGGGGCGCAGATACGCAGTATTTT.

The chain links TRBV4-3 to TRBJ2-1; D assignment may be TRBD1 or TRBD2 (5 bases each). CDR3 length: 15 amino acids. Germline V gene lookup returns CDR1 LGHNA and CDR2 YSLEER. Trimming cost V 0 bases and J 6 bases, with 12 bases left between them. The CDR3 protein is CASSQERGIFNEQFF. The CDR3 DNA is TGCGCCAGCAGCCAAGAGAGGGGTATTTTCAATGAGCAGTTCTTC.

The chain recombines TRBV19 with TRBJ1-1; the D is unclear. Per germline, CDR1 LNHDA and CDR2 SQIVND (reference sequence). CDR3 length: 13 amino acids. V was cut by 3 bases and J by 0 bases, with 5 bases left in between. The DNA for the CDR3 is TGTGCCAGTAGTATTCAGTTGAACACTGAAGCTTTCTTT. Amino acids: CASSIQLNTEAFF.

In the case of this clonotype: A read error may explain this, as a much larger clone is one base away. The chain couples TRBV2 to TRBJ2-6; D call uncertain. The CDR3 length is 15 residues. CDR1 is SNHLY, CDR2 FYNNEI, per germline. V lost 9 bases to trimming and J lost 2 bases, with 14 bases between them. CDR3 protein: CASHLLSAGANVLTF. CDR3 sequence (DNA): TGTGCCAGTCACCTGCTCTCGGCTGGGGCCAACGTCCTGACTTTC.